This T cell receptor beta chain originates from a study of shared clonotypes between healthy human individuals. Germline V gene data show CDR1 as LNHDA and CDR2 as SQIVND (reference sequence). The CDR3 runs 15 residues. V was cut by 7 bases and J by 1 base, with 13 bases left in between. Clones were read by immunoSEQ multiplex PCR, and TCRdb kept only the in-frame ones, dropping some. The data show about 1 million clones, 60% to 80% seen once. The sequence was collected from a man between 18 and 29 years old in good health. Sequencing was performed on memory CD4+ T cells sorted from blood. The subset is: CD45RA-negative fraction. The chain recombines TRBV19 with TRBJ2-2; D gene ambiguous. The CDR3 sequence is CASTPVELNTGELFF. DNA for the CDR3: TGTGCCAGTACCCCGGTCGAATTGAACACCGGGGAGCTGTTTTTT.